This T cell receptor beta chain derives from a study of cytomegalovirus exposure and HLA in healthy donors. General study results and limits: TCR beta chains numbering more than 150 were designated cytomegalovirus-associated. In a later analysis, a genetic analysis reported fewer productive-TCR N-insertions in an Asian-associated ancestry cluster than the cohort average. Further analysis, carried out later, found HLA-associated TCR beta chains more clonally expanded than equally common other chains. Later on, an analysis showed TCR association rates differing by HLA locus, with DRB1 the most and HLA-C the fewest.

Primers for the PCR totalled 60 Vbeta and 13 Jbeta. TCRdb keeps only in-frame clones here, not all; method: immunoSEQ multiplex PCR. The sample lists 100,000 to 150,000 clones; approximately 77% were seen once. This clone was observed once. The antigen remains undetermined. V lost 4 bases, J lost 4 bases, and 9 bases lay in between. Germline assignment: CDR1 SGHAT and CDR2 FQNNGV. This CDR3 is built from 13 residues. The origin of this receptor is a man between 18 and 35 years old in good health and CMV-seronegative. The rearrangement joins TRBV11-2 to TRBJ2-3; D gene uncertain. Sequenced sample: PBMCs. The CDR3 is CASSSRRPDTQYF. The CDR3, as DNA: TGTGCCAGCAGCTCTAGACGTCCAGATACGCAGTATTTT.